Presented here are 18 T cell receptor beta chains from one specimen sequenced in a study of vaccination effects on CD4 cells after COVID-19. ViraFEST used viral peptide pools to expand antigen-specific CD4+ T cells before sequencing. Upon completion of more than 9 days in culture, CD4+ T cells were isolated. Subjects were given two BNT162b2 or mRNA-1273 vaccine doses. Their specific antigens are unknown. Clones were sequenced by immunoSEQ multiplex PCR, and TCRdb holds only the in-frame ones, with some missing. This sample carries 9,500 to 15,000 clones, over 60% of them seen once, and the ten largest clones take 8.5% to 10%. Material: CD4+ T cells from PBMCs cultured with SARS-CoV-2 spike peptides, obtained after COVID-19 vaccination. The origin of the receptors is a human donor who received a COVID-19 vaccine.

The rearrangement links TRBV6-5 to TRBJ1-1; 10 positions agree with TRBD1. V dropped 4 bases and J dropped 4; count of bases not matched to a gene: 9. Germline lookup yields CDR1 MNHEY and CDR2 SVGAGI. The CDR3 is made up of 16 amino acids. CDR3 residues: CASSLGQGLFGTEAFF. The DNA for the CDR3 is TGTGCCAGCAGTTTGGGACAGGGGCTGTTTGGCACTGAAGCTTTCTTT.

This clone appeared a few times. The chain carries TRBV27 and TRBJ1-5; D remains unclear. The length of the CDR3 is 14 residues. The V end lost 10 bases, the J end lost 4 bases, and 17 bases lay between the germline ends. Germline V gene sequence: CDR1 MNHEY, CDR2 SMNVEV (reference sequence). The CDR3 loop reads CATALTEGNQPQHF. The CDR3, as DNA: TGTGCCACCGCCCTAACAGAGGGTAATCAGCCCCAGCATTTT.

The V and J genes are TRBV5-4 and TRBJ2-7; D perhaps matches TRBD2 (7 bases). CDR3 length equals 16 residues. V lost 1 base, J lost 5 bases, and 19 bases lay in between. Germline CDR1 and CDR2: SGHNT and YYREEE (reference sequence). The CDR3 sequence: CASSLLQWGGVHEQYF. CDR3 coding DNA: TGTGCCAGCAGCTTGCTCCAGTGGGGGGGCGTCCACGAGCAGTACTTC.

In DNA form, the CDR3 reads TGTGCCAGCAGCTTAGAAGCCAGGAACACTGAAGCTTTCTTT. Protein product: CASSLEARNTEAFF. The V and J genes are TRBV7-2 and TRBJ1-1; D gene ambiguous. The CDR3 covers 14 residues. Germline loops: CDR1 SGHTA, CDR2 FQGNSA. Trimming stripped 1 base from V and 1 base from J, with 7 bases between.

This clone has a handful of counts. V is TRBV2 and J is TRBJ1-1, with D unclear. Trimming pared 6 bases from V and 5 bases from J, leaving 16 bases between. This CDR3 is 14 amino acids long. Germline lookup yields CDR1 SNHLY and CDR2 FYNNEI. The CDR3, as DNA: TGTGCCAGCAGGCCCGACGGGTGGAAAACTGAAGCTTTCTTT. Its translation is CASRPDGWKTEAFF.

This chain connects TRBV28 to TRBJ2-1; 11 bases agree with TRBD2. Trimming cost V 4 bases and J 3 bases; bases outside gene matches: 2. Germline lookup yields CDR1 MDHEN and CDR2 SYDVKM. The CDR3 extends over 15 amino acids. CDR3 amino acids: CASSSSGRLYNEQFF. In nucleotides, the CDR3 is TGTGCCAGCAGTTCTAGCGGGAGGCTCTACAATGAGCAGTTCTTC.

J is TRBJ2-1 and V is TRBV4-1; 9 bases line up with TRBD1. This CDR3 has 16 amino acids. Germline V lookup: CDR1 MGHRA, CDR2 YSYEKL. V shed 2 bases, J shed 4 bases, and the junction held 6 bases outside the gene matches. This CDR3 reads CASSQPDRGPYNEQFF. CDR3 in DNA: TGCGCCAGCAGCCAACCGGACAGGGGCCCGTACAATGAGCAGTTCTTC.

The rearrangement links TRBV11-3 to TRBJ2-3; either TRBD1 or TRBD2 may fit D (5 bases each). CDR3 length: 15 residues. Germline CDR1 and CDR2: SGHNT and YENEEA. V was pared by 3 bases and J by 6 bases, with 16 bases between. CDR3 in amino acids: CASSFRDGLFDTQYF. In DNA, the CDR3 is TGTGCCAGCAGCTTCCGGGACGGACTCTTCGATACGCAGTATTTT.

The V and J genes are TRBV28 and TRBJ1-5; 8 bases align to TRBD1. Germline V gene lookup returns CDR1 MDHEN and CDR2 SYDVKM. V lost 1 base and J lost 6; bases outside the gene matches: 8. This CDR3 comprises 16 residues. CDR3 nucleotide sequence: TGTGCCAGCAGTTTATTGGCAGGGGGCGGGGGTCAGCCCCAGCATTTT. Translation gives CASSLLAGGGGQPQHF.

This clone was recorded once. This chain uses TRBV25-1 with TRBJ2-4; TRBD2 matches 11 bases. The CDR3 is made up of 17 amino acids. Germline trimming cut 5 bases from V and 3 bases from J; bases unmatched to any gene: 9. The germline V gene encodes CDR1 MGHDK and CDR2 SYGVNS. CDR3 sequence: CASSPRTSGPHKNIQYF. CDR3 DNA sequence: TGTGCCAGCAGTCCCCGGACTAGCGGGCCTCACAAAAACATTCAGTACTTC. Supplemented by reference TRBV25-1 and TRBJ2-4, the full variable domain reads EADIYQTPRYLVIGTGKKITLECSQTMGHDKMYWYQQDPGMELHLIHYSYGVNSTEKGDLSSESTVSRIRTEHFPLTLESARPSHTSQYLCASSPRTSGPHKNIQYFGAGTRLSVL.

In nucleotides, the CDR3 is TGTGCCTGGAGTGGGACGGGCAATCAGCCCCAGCATTTT. Translated, it gives CAWSGTGNQPQHF. The rearrangement uses TRBV30 and TRBJ1-5, with D unresolved. Trimming took off 1 base at V and 2 bases at J, with 6 bases between the two ends. The CDR3 totals 13 residues. Germline loops: CDR1 GTSNPN, CDR2 SVGIG (reference sequence).

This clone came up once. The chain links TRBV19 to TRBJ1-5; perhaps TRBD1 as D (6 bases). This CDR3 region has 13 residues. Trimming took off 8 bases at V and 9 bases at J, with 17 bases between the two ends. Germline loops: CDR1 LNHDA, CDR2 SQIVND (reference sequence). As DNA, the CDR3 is TGTGCCAGTTGGAGGCAGGGACAAGGGCCCCAGCATTTT. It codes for CASWRQGQGPQHF.

CDR3 protein: CASSFAGGPYEQYF. CDR3 bases: TGTGCCAGCAGTTTCGCGGGAGGTCCCTACGAGCAGTACTTC. J is TRBJ2-7 and V is TRBV28; TRBD2 matches at 8 bases. After removal of 3 bases from V and 2 bases from J, the junction contained 3 bases not matched to a gene. The length of the CDR3 is 14 residues. Germline assignment: CDR1 MDHEN and CDR2 SYDVKM.

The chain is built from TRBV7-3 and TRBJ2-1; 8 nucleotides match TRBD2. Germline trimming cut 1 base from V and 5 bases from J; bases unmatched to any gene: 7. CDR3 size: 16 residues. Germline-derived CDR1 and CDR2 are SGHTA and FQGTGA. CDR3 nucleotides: TGTGCCAGCAGCTTAAGGTCCGGGGGGGGGCACAATGAGCAGTTCTTC. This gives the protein CASSLRSGGGHNEQFF. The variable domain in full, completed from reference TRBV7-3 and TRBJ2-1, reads GAGVSQTPSNKVTEKGKYVELRCDPISGHTALYWYRQSLGQGPEFLIYFQGTGAADDSGLPNDRFFAVRPEGSVSTLKIQRTERGDSAVYLCASSLRSGGGHNEQFFGPGTRLTVL.

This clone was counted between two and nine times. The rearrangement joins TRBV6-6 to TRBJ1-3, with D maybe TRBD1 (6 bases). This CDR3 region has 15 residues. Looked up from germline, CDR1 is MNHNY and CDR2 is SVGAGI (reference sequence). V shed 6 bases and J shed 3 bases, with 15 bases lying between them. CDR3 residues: CASSPRGANGNTIYF. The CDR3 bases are TGTGCCAGCAGCCCTCGGGGGGCGAATGGAAACACCATATATTTT.

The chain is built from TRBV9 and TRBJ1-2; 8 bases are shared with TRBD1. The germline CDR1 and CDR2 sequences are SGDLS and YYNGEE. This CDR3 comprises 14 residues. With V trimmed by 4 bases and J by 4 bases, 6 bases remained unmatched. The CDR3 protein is CASSPTGAAYGYTF. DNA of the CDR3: TGTGCCAGCAGCCCGACAGGGGCCGCCTATGGCTACACCTTC.

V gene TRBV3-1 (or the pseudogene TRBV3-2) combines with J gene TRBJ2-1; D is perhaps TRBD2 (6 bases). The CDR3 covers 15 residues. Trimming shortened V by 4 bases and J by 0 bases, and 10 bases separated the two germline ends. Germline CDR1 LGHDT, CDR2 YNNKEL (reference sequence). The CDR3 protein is CASSPRGSSYNEQFF. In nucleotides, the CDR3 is TGTGCCAGCAGCCCCCGGGGGAGCTCCTACAATGAGCAGTTCTTC.

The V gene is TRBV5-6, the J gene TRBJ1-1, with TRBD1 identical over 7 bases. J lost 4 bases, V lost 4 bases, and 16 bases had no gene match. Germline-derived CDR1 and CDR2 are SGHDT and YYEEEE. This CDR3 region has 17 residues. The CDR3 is CASSPPPIDYRGTEAFF. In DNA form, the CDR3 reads TGTGCCAGCAGCCCCCCACCTATAGACTACAGGGGCACTGAAGCTTTCTTT.